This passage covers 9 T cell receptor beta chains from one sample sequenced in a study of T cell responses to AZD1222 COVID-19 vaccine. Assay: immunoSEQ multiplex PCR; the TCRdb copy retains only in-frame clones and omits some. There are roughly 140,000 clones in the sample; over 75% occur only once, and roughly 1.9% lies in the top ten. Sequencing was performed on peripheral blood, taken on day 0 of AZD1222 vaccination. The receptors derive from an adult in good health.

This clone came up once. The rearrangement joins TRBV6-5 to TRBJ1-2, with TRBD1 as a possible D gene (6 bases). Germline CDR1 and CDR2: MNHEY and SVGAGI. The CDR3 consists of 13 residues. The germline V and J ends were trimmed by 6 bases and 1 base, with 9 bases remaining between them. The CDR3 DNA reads TGTGCCAGCAGAGGGGGTGATAACTATGGCTACACCTTC. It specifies CASRGGDNYGYTF.

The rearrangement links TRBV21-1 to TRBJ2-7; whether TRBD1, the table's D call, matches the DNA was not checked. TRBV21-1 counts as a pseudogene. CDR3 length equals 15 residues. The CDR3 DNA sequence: TGTGCCAGCAGCAGCAACCGGGACAGGGTTGGGGAGCAGTACTTC. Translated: CASSSNRDRVGEQYF.

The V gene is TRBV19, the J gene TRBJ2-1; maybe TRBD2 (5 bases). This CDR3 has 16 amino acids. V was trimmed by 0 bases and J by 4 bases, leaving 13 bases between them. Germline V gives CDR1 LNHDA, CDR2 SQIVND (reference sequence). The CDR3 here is CASSIELDGMYNEQFF. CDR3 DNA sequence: TGTGCCAGTAGTATAGAACTAGATGGGATGTACAATGAGCAGTTCTTC.

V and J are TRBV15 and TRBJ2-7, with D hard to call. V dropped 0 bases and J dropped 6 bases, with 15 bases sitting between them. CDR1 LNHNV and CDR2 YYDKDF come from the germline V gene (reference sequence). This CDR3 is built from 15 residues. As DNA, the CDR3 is TGTGCCACCAGCAGAGATCTAGGGATAGCCCGCGAGCAGTACTTC. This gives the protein CATSRDLGIAREQYF. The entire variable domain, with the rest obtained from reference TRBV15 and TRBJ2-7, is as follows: DAMVIQNPRYQVTQFGKPVTLSCSQTLNHNVMYWYQQKSSQAPKLLFHYYDKDFNNEADTPDNFQSRRPNTSFCFLDIRSPGLGDTAMYLCATSRDLGIAREQYFGPGTRLTVT.

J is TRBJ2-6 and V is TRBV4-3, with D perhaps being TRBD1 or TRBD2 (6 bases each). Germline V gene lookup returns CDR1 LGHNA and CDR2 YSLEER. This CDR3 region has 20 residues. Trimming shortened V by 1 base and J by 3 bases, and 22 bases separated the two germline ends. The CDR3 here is CASSQAPPVGGQGGANVLTF. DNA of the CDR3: TGCGCCAGCAGCCAAGCCCCCCCCGTTGGGGGGCAAGGTGGGGCCAACGTCCTGACTTTC.

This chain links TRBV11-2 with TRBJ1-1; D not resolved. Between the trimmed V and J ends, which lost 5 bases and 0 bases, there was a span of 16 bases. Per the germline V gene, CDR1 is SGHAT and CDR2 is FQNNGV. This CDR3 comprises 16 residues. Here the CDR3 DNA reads TGTGCCAGCAGCCCATGGAAAGGACTGGTGAACACTGAAGCTTTCTTT. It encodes CASSPWKGLVNTEAFF.

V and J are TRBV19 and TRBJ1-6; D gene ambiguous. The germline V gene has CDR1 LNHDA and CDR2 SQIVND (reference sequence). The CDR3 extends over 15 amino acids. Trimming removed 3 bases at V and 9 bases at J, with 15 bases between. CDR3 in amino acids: CASSISMAGGSPLHF. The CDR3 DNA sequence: TGTGCCAGTAGTATTAGTATGGCGGGAGGTTCACCCCTCCACTTT.

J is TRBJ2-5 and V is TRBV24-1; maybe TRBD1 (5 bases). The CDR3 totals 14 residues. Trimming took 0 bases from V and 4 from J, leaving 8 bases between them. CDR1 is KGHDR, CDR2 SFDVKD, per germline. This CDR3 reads CATSDLSGSETQYF. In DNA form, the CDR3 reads TGTGCCACCAGTGATTTGTCAGGGTCAGAGACCCAGTACTTC.

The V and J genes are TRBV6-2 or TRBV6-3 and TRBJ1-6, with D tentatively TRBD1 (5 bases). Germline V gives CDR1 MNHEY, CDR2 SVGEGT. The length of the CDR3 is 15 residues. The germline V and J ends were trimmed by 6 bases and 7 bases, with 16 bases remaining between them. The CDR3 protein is CASRPVEGINSPLHF. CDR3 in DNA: TGTGCCAGCAGGCCTGTGGAGGGGATCAATTCACCCCTCCACTTT.